These T cell receptor beta chains were read from a single sample in a study of T cells in Graves' hyperthyroidism and ophthalmopathy. TCRdb ran MiXCR on the multiplex PCR reads and lists one entry per CDR3 protein. Among 250,000 to 300,000 distinct CDR3 sequences, roughly an eighth were seen once, and the ten largest hold roughly 7.9%. The sample comprised blood. All receptors derive from a middle-aged woman with Graves' hyperthyroidism. Both conserved end residues are part of each CDR3. D genes are given only for firm matches. Clone size is given for some rows only: seen once, a few or many times, or a class if the clone is expanded.

cdr3_length	j_call	clone_size	d_call	v_call	cdr3_nt	cdr3_aa
15	TRBJ2-1	-	-	TRBV20-1	TGCAGTGCTACAAAGGGGTCCGAGGTCCACAATGAGCAGTTCTTC	CSATKGSEVHNEQFF
17	TRBJ1-5	few	TRBD1	TRBV19	TGTGCCAGTCGCCGGGACAGGAGCCCCTATAGCAATCAGCCCCAGCATTTT	CASRRDRSPYSNQPQHF
14	TRBJ2-1	-	-	TRBV6-1	TGTGCCACCAAGGAAAGAGGGGGGTACAATGAGCAGTTCTTC	CATKERGGYNEQFF
16	TRBJ2-3	many	TRBD2	TRBV5-8	TGTGCCAGCAGCTTGACGAGCGGGGGTAGCACAGATACGCAGTATTTT	CASSLTSGGSTDTQYF
15	TRBJ1-2	many	-	TRBV7-8	TGTGCCAGCAGCTTAGGCTGGGGACGGTCGGGAGGCTACACCTTC	CASSLGWGRSGGYTF
13	TRBJ2-2	many	-	TRBV4-1	TGCGCCAGCAGCCTGCGGGGAACCGGGGAGCTGTTTTTT	CASSLRGTGELFF
13	TRBJ1-1	many	-	TRBV12-3/TRBV12-4	TGTGCCAGCAGTTTAACAGTGAACACTGAAGCTTTCTTT	CASSLTVNTEAFF
15	TRBJ2-4	many	-	TRBV20-1	TGCAGTGCTAGAGATGGGGTTACGGCCAAAAACATTCAGTACTTC	CSARDGVTAKNIQYF
12	TRBJ2-5	many	-	TRBV11-2	TGTGCCAGCAGCTTAGACAGAGAGACCCAGTACTTC	CASSLDRETQYF
17	TRBJ2-1	few	TRBD2	TRBV24-1	TGTGCCACCAGTGATCGGAGAGCCAGCGGGGCCTACAATGAGCAGTTCTTC	CATSDRRASGAYNEQFF
15	TRBJ2-7	-	-	TRBV6-2/TRBV6-3	TGTGCCAGCAGTTACCCTTATCTAGGAGACTACGAGCAGTACTTC	CASSYPYLGDYEQYF
16	TRBJ2-5	-	-	TRBV5-1	TGCGCCAGCAGCCAAAGGGGCAGGGCGGATCAAGAGACCCAGTACTTC	CASSQRGRADQETQYF
14	TRBJ1-1	few	TRBD1	TRBV10-3	TGTGCCATCAGAAAACAGGGGGGGAACACTGAAGCTTTCTTT	CAIRKQGGNTEAFF
14	TRBJ1-5	many	-	TRBV2	TGTGCCAGCAGTGAGGATGCAGGCCGTAGGGCCCAGCATTTT	CASSEDAGRRAQHF
15	TRBJ1-1	many	-	TRBV7-8	TGTGCCAGCAGCTTAGCGCCCCGACAGAACACTGAAGCTTTCTTT	CASSLAPRQNTEAFF
14	TRBJ1-2	many	-	TRBV27	TGTGCCAGCAGTTTATATCTGGGGGACCAAGGCTACACCTTC	CASSLYLGDQGYTF
15	TRBJ1-2	-	TRBD1	TRBV7-9	TGTGCCAGCAGCTTACTCGGACAGGGGATGGGTGGCTACACCTTC	CASSLLGQGMGGYTF
14	TRBJ2-2	-	-	TRBV6-4	TGTGCCAGCTCCCCCGGGCCAAGCGCGAGGGAGCTGTTTTTT	CASSPGPSARELFF
14	TRBJ1-3	few	-	TRBV20-1	TGCAGTGCCTTCGGTCAGGACACTGGAAACACCATATATTTT	CSAFGQDTGNTIYF
15	TRBJ1-2	few	-	TRBV5-4	TGTGCCAGCAGCTTAGGGGTTAAGGGGGTAAATGGCTACACCTTC	CASSLGVKGVNGYTF
15	TRBJ2-3	few	TRBD2	TRBV18	TGTGCCAGCTCACCACCTTCAAGCGGGGGAGATACGCAGTATTTT	CASSPPSSGGDTQYF
13	TRBJ1-1	many	-	TRBV20-1	TGCAGTGCTAGAAACAGCATGAACACTGAAGCTTTCTTT	CSARNSMNTEAFF
14	TRBJ1-3	few	-	TRBV13	TGTGCCAGCAGGACCCAGGGTTCTGGAAACACCATATATTTT	CASRTQGSGNTIYF
14	TRBJ2-7	few	-	TRBV6-1	TGTGCCAGCAGTTGGCACGGTCCCTCCTACGAGCAGTACTTC	CASSWHGPSYEQYF
13	TRBJ2-7	few	-	TRBV29-1	TGCAGCGTTGAAAGTTTAAACGGCTACGAGCAGTACTTC	CSVESLNGYEQYF
13	TRBJ2-7	many	-	TRBV24-1	TGTGCCACCAGTGATCCGGGTTCCTACGAGCAGTACTTC	CATSDPGSYEQYF
14	TRBJ2-3	many	TRBD1	TRBV13	TGTGCCAGCACCGGACAGGCCCGCACAGATACGCAGTATTTT	CASTGQARTDTQYF
15	TRBJ1-5	-	-	TRBV5-6	TGTGCCAGCAGCTTGCGAGGGACCGACAATCAGCCCCAGCATTTT	CASSLRGTDNQPQHF
14	TRBJ2-1	many	-	TRBV24-1	TGTGCCACCAGTCGGGAGACTGGACGGGGTGAGCAGTTCTTC	CATSRETGRGEQFF
15	TRBJ2-5	many	-	TRBV15	TGTGCCACCAGCACTCTCCCAAGCGGACAAGAGACCCAGTACTTC	CATSTLPSGQETQYF
17	TRBJ2-2	many	-	TRBV11-2	TGTGCCAGCAGCTTAGGACGGGAGATAAGAAACACCGGGGAGCTGTTTTTT	CASSLGREIRNTGELFF
13	TRBJ1-1	many	-	TRBV29-1	TGCAGCGTTGAACGGGCAGCGAACACTGAAGCTTTCTTT	CSVERAANTEAFF
13	TRBJ2-5	many	-	TRBV20-1	TGCAGTGCCACCCAGGACATCCTTGCGACCCAGTACTTC	CSATQDILATQYF
14	TRBJ1-5	few	TRBD1	TRBV20-1	TGCAGTGTCCTACGGACAGGGGGCAATCAGCCCCAGCATTTT	CSVLRTGGNQPQHF
15	TRBJ1-1	-	TRBD1	TRBV19	TGTGCCAGTAGTAAACGGACAGGGCGTGGGACTGAAGCTTTCTTT	CASSKRTGRGTEAFF
13	TRBJ1-5	many	-	TRBV6-1	TGTGCCAGCAGTGCGTCAGGGGATCAGCCCCAGCATTTT	CASSASGDQPQHF
13	TRBJ1-5	many	-	TRBV9	TGTGCCAGCAGCGTCGGTAGCAATCAGCCCCAGCATTTT	CASSVGSNQPQHF
15	TRBJ1-1	many	-	TRBV18	TGTGCCAGCTCACCTCGTAGGGCTGAGAACACTGAAGCTTTCTTT	CASSPRRAENTEAFF
13	TRBJ2-7	few	-	TRBV27	TGTGCCAGCAGGACTAGAGGTACCTACGAGCAGTACTTC	CASRTRGTYEQYF
12	TRBJ2-1	many	-	TRBV2	TGTGCCAGCAGTACCAGTTACAATGAGCAGTTCTTC	CASSTSYNEQFF
16	TRBJ2-1	-	-	TRBV5-6	TGTGCCAGCAGCCTGTGGGGGGGCCAGGGTCGTAATGAGCAGTTCTTC	CASSLWGGQGRNEQFF
14	TRBJ1-6	many	-	TRBV11-2	TGTGCCAGCAGCTCGGCAGGCTACAATTCACCCCTCCACTTT	CASSSAGYNSPLHF
16	TRBJ2-1	many	TRBD2	TRBV6-1	TGTGCCAGCTGCCCCTTAATAGCGGGAGGCTACAATGAGCAGTTCTTC	CASCPLIAGGYNEQFF
13	TRBJ2-3	many	-	TRBV20-1	TGCAGTGCCCGAGGCCCAACCAGAAATACGCAGTATTTT	CSARGPTRNTQYF
13	TRBJ2-3	many	-	TRBV11-3	TGTGCCAGCAGCAAAAACGTCTTAGATACGCAGTATTTT	CASSKNVLDTQYF
14	TRBJ2-7	-	-	TRBV18	TGTGCCAGCTCAGCAAGGACGGACTCCTACGAGCAGTACTTC	CASSARTDSYEQYF
15	TRBJ1-5	-	-	TRBV7-9	TGTGCCAGCAGCCGGGGGCGGATTAGCAATCAGCCCCAGCATTTT	CASSRGRISNQPQHF
14	TRBJ1-5	many	-	TRBV20-1	TGCAGTGCTAGCCCTTCGGGCCCCAATCAGCCCCAGCATTTT	CSASPSGPNQPQHF
14	TRBJ1-2	many	TRBD1	TRBV29-1	TGCAGCGTTGTGGGGGGAGGACAGGAGTATGGCTACACCTTC	CSVVGGGQEYGYTF
15	TRBJ1-6	many	TRBD1	TRBV27	TGTGCCAGCAGACCGGGACAGGGTTACAATTCACCCCTCCACTTT	CASRPGQGYNSPLHF
16	TRBJ2-1	few	TRBD2	TRBV18	TGTGCCAGCTCACCAATGGCGGGAGGGCTAGAGAATGAGCAGTTCTTC	CASSPMAGGLENEQFF
12	TRBJ1-5	few	-	TRBV6-2/TRBV6-3	TGTGCCAGCAGTGTTCCCAATCAGCCCCAGCATTTT	CASSVPNQPQHF
13	TRBJ2-7	many	TRBD1	TRBV13	TGTGCCAGCAGCCAAGGGACAGGGGCCGAGCAGTACTTC	CASSQGTGAEQYF
14	TRBJ2-7	many	TRBD1	TRBV20-1	TGCAGTGCCGCTAAGGGACAGTCTCCTTACGAGCAGTACTTC	CSAAKGQSPYEQYF
13	TRBJ1-2	many	TRBD1	TRBV29-1	TGCAGCGTTGAATGGGGGACAGGGAAGAGCTACACCTTC	CSVEWGTGKSYTF
15	TRBJ2-1	-	-	TRBV7-6	TGTGCCAGCAGCTTTGGGGGGCGGGGATACAATGAGCAGTTCTTC	CASSFGGRGYNEQFF
12	TRBJ2-3	few	-	TRBV10-3	TGTGCCATCAGTGCCGTCACAGATACGCAGTATTTT	CAISAVTDTQYF
14	TRBJ1-5	-	TRBD1	TRBV15	TGTGCCACTCGGGCCGGGACAGGGAATCAGCCCCAGCATTTT	CATRAGTGNQPQHF